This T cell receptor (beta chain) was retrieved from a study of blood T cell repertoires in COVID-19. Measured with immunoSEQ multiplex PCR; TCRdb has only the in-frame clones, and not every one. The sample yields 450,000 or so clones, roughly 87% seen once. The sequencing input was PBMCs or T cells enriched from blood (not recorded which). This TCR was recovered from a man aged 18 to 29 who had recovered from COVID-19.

The CDR3 here is CASSATSGSYNEQFF. CDR3 nucleotides: TGTGCCAGCAGCGCGACTAGCGGGAGCTATAATGAGCAGTTCTTC. The J gene is TRBJ2-1, the V gene TRBV2, with 12 nucleotides matching TRBD2. The V segment lost 6 bases and the J segment 7 bases; nucleotides outside the gene matches: 7. The V gene's germline CDR1 is SNHLY and CDR2 FYNNEI. The CDR3 sequence is 15 residues long.